This TCR beta chain was identified in a study of blood T cell repertoires in COVID-19. Across the whole study: PBMCs, B-cell-depleted T cells, or T cells provided the cDNA or gDNA that made up the material.

The study drew participants aged about 18 to 95 years from about two dozen US areas. Membership in each cohort depended on participant-reported clinical history. Germline CDR1 is MDHEN and CDR2 is SYDVKM. The V end was cut by 6 bases, the J end by 7 bases, with 9 bases between. The CDR3 has 11 residues. In the study's own analysis: It was from reference gene primer amplification that nucleated cell counts were estimated. Sequencing was performed with immunoSEQ multiplex PCR; in TCRdb, only in-frame clones are kept and a portion is missing. That table gives V, J and clone size, and the DNA gave D and trimming. The table lists approximately 150,000 clones, about 90% of them singletons, with about 4% in the top ten. This clone has more than one count but fewer than ten.

This sequence joins TRBV28 and TRBJ1-2, with a weak D call TRBD1 (6 bases). Sequencing was carried out using PBMCs or T cells enriched from blood (not recorded which). This receptor was identified in a woman in her thirties or forties who had been exposed to COVID-19. CDR3 bases: TGTGCCAGCAGGGCAGGGGTTGGCTACACCTTC. Protein sequence: CASRAGVGYTF.